The 26 T cell receptor beta chains below all came from one sample that was sequenced in a study of T-cell memory formation after mild COVID-19. MiXCR, run by TCRdb on the 5' RACE reads, gives a single entry per CDR3 protein. Altogether about 130,000 distinct CDR3 sequences are present, about 15% being singletons, with the ten largest covering approximately 13%. Specimen: PBMCs or a T cell subset sorted from them (not recorded which). The receptors derive from an adult woman who had mild COVID-19 (a few samples of this study predate the infection). Cell type and time point are not known.

This clonotype has only a few counts. The CDR3 sequence is CASSHRGDRDNYGYTF. The CDR3 nucleotides are TGTGCCAGCAGCCACCGAGGGGACCGGGACAACTATGGCTACACCTTC. The chain employs TRBV4-2 and TRBJ1-2; D possibly corresponds to TRBD1 (5 bases). Per germline, CDR1 LGHNA and CDR2 YNFKEQ. V was trimmed by 3 bases and J by 2 bases, leaving 16 bases between them. There are 16 residues in the CDR3.

The chain uses TRBV9 and TRBJ1-3, with D unresolved. The V gene lost 0 bases and the J gene lost 3 bases, with 7 bases spanning the gap. Germline CDR1 and CDR2: SGDLS and YYNGEE. The CDR3 covers 14 residues. Here the CDR3 DNA reads TGTGCCAGCAGCGTAGAGCCCGATGGAAACACCATATATTTT. Residues: CASSVEPDGNTIYF.

This clonotype was recorded a few times. The V and J genes are TRBV4-2 and TRBJ2-3; TRBD2 matches 10 bases. The CDR3 spans 16 residues. Germline V gene sequence: CDR1 LGHNA, CDR2 YNFKEQ. V was clipped by 2 bases and J by 5 bases; unmatched bases: 7. The DNA of the CDR3 is TGTGCCAGCAGCCAACAGAGCGGGGGGGCAGGAGATACGCAGTATTTT. Its translation: CASSQQSGGAGDTQYF.

This clonotype was picked up a small number of times. The V and J genes are TRBV9 and TRBJ2-2; the match to TRBD1 covers 9 bases. Looked up from germline, CDR1 is SGDLS and CDR2 is YYNGEE. The CDR3 covers 16 residues. With 5 bases clipped from V and 6 bases from J, the junction kept 11 bases outside the gene matches. CDR3 residues: CASSIQPGQGPGELFF. The CDR3 coding sequence is TGTGCCAGCAGTATTCAGCCGGGACAGGGACCCGGGGAGCTGTTTTTT.

The CDR3 protein is CAWSRMGENEKLFF. The CDR3, as DNA: TGTGCCTGGAGCCGAATGGGGGAGAATGAAAAACTGTTTTTT. The V call is TRBV30, the J call TRBJ1-4; a weak D match, TRBD1 (5 bases). Between the trimmed V and J ends, which lost 3 bases and 5 bases, there was a span of 13 bases. The germline CDR1 and CDR2 sequences are GTSNPN and SVGIG (reference sequence). This CDR3 contains 14 residues.

This clonotype was observed a handful of times. The CDR3 nucleotides read TGTGCCAGCAGCTTGGCAGGGGACCGTGGCTACACCTTC. The encoded protein is CASSLAGDRGYTF. The chain carries TRBV7-9 and TRBJ1-2; D might be TRBD1 (6 bases). V was cut by 3 bases and J by 7 bases, with 12 bases left in between. This CDR3 contains 13 residues. CDR1 is SEHNR, CDR2 FQNEAQ, per germline (reference sequence). The entire variable domain, with the rest obtained from reference TRBV7-9 and TRBJ1-2, is as follows: DTGVSQNPRHKITKRGQNVTFRCDPISEHNRLYWYRQTLGQGPEFLTYFQNEAQLEKSRLLSDRFSAERPKGSFSTLEIQRTEQGDSAMYLCASSLAGDRGYTFGSGTRLTVV.

The chain employs TRBV5-5 and TRBJ2-3; 7 bases map to TRBD1. The V and J ends lost 0 bases and 1 base, in that order; junction bases with no gene match: 2. Germline values: CDR1 SGHKS, CDR2 YYEKEE (reference sequence). The CDR3 consists of 15 residues. CDR3 loop: CASSLGTGRTDTQYF. CDR3 bases: TGTGCCAGCAGCTTGGGGACAGGACGCACAGATACGCAGTATTTT.

The V gene is TRBV20-1, the J gene TRBJ2-3; 8 nucleotides match TRBD2. This CDR3 has 15 amino acids. The V gene end was trimmed by 0 bases and the J gene end by 0 bases; junction bases not matched to a gene: 2. The germline V gene has CDR1 DFQATT and CDR2 SNEGSKA (reference sequence). The CDR3: CSAREGTSSTDTQYF. The CDR3 region has the DNA TGCAGTGCTAGAGAGGGGACTAGTAGCACAGATACGCAGTATTTT.

This clonotype was observed a few times. The chain recombines TRBV2 with TRBJ1-2; TRBD1 agrees at 8 bases. Germline CDR1 reads SNHLY; CDR2 reads FYNNEI. V trimming: 5 bases; J trimming: 3 bases; junction bases outside the gene matches: 14. CDR3 length: 17 amino acids. CDR3 sequence (DNA): TGTGCCAGCAGTCATAACGTCGACAGGGGACCCCACTATGGCTACACCTTC. Amino acid sequence: CASSHNVDRGPHYGYTF.

This clonotype appeared a few times. The rearrangement joins TRBV12-3 or TRBV12-4 to TRBJ2-4, with D possibly being TRBD2 (5 bases). V was clipped by 5 bases and J by 6 bases, with 11 bases between them. The CDR3 is made up of 13 amino acids. The CDR3 DNA follows: TGTGCCAGCAGTCGGGGTGGGGTAAACATTCAGTACTTC. Residues: CASSRGGVNIQYF.

DNA for the CDR3: TGCGCCAGCAGCCGTGGCGGTGTGGACAGAAGCCAAGAGACCCAGTACTTC. Translated, it gives CASSRGGVDRSQETQYF. The rearrangement links TRBV4-3 to TRBJ2-5, with D possibly matching TRBD1 (6 bases). V was shortened by 4 bases and J by 1 base, with 19 bases between the two germline ends. From germline, CDR1 is LGHNA and CDR2 YSLEER. This CDR3 contains 17 residues.

This clonotype was picked up a small number of times. The junction differs from germline at one of its ends, possibly a read error. J is TRBJ2-7 and V is TRBV12-3 or TRBV12-4; D may be TRBD1 or TRBD2 (5 bases each). This CDR3 spans 11 amino acids. For the CDR3, the DNA is TGTGCCAGCAGTTTGGGGGTACAGGTTTGCTTC. Its protein is CASSLGVQVCF.

The chain employs TRBV21-1 and TRBJ1-2; the table names TRBD1, a call not compared with the DNA. TRBV21-1 is a documented pseudogene. This CDR3 has 14 amino acids. CDR3: CASSKWGGYNGYTF. The DNA for the CDR3 is TGTGCCAGCAGCAAATGGGGCGGTTATAATGGCTACACCTTC.

This sequence joins TRBV29-1 and TRBJ2-7, with D possibly TRBD1 on 6 matching bases. The V end lost 7 bases, the J end lost 1 base, and 17 bases lay between the germline ends. The CDR3 extends over 14 amino acids. Germline CDR1 reads SQVTM; CDR2 reads ANQGSEA. The CDR3 sequence is CSGVLQGSSYEQYF. DNA of the CDR3: TGCAGCGGGGTCCTACAGGGTTCGTCCTACGAGCAGTACTTC.

The chain employs TRBV20-1 and TRBJ1-5, with TRBD1 matching over 7 bases. Losses at the gene ends were 5 bases for V and 3 bases for J; bases not matched to a gene: 4. Germline loops: CDR1 DFQATT, CDR2 SNEGSKA (reference sequence). CDR3 length: 13 residues. CDR3 sequence (DNA): TGCAGTGCTCAAGGACAGGCCAATCAGCCCCAGCATTTT. Protein product: CSAQGQANQPQHF.

This chain uses TRBV30 with TRBJ2-3, with D perhaps TRBD2 (6 bases). Germline V gene sequence: CDR1 GTSNPN, CDR2 SVGIG (reference sequence). V shed 1 base and J shed 2 bases, with 13 bases lying between them. This CDR3 is built from 15 residues. The CDR3 loop is CAWSGGILFTDTQYF. The DNA for the CDR3 is TGTGCCTGGAGTGGCGGGATTCTCTTCACAGATACGCAGTATTTT.

V gene TRBV5-1 combines with J gene TRBJ2-5; 15 nucleotides match TRBD2. The V gene's germline CDR1 is SGHRS and CDR2 YFSETQ. J was trimmed by 5 bases and V by 4 bases; bases with no gene match: 9. CDR3 length: 17 amino acids. As DNA, the CDR3 is TGCGCCAGCAGCACGGGACTAGCGGGGGGTACATTTGAGACCCAGTACTTC. This sequence encodes CASSTGLAGGTFETQYF.

This clonotype appeared a few times. The chain uses TRBV4-2 and TRBJ1-2; TRBD1 agrees at 8 bases. Germline V gene lookup returns CDR1 LGHNA and CDR2 YNFKEQ. The CDR3 contains 13 residues. V lost 6 bases, J lost 6 bases, and 6 bases stayed unmatched. The CDR3 loop is CASSFTGGDGYTF. Here the CDR3 DNA reads TGTGCCAGCAGTTTCACAGGGGGAGATGGCTACACCTTC.

The chain employs TRBV6-5 and TRBJ1-2; unclear D gene. V lost 7 bases, J lost 0 bases, and 15 bases lay in between. The CDR3 is 15 amino acids. CDR1 and CDR2 (germline): MNHEY, SVGAGI. The CDR3 sequence: CASISPRMANYGYTF. The DNA of the CDR3 is TGTGCCAGCATTAGCCCCAGAATGGCTAACTATGGCTACACCTTC.

J is TRBJ2-7 and V is TRBV3-1; 9 nucleotides match TRBD1. V shed 3 bases and J 4 bases; nucleotides not matched to a gene: 4. The CDR3 extends over 14 amino acids. The V gene's germline CDR1 is LGHDT and CDR2 YNNKEL (reference sequence). The CDR3 spells CASSHPGQGYEQYF. The CDR3, as DNA: TGTGCCAGCAGCCATCCGGGACAGGGATACGAGCAGTACTTC.

The chain employs TRBV14 and TRBJ2-1; tentative D call: TRBD1 (5 bases). V was clipped by 2 bases and J by 9 bases, with 17 bases between them. The CDR3 is 15 residues long. Germline-derived CDR1 and CDR2 are SGHDN and FVKESK. The chain's CDR3 is CASSQISGSRGEQFF. The CDR3 coding sequence is TGTGCCAGCAGCCAAATCTCAGGGTCTAGGGGTGAGCAGTTCTTC.

The chain has TRBV5-1 and TRBJ2-7; 11 positions match TRBD2. Germline values: CDR1 SGHRS, CDR2 YFSETQ. The V segment lost 4 bases and the J segment 3 bases; nucleotides outside the gene matches: 6. The CDR3 is 15 residues long. The CDR3 DNA sequence: TGCGCCAGCAGCCCTAGCGGGGGGAATATCTACGAGCAGTACTTC. Translation gives CASSPSGGNIYEQYF.

V usage is TRBV3-1 and J usage is TRBJ2-7; no definite D call. Per germline, CDR1 LGHDT and CDR2 YNNKEL (reference sequence). The ends were cut back, 0 bases at V and 0 bases at J, with 9 bases in the middle. This CDR3 contains 15 residues. CDR3 DNA sequence: TGTGCCAGCAGCCAAGAATTTGTCAACTCCTACGAGCAGTACTTC. Residues: CASSQEFVNSYEQYF.

The rearrangement joins TRBV4-1 to TRBJ1-5; D remains ambiguous. This CDR3 has 15 amino acids. Germline CDR1 reads MGHRA; CDR2 reads YSYEKL. Trimming shortened V by 0 bases and J by 6 bases, and 12 bases separated the two germline ends. The CDR3 sequence is CASSQEEGGSQPQHF. Written as DNA, the CDR3 is TGCGCCAGCAGCCAAGAAGAGGGCGGGAGTCAGCCCCAGCATTTT.

The genes are TRBV7-8 and TRBJ1-2; unclear D gene. The V gene lost 1 base and the J gene lost 2 bases, with 14 bases spanning the gap. In germline, CDR1 is SGHVS, CDR2 FQNEAQ. This CDR3 is 16 amino acids long. The CDR3 sequence: CASSLVSSGINYGYTF. In nucleotides, the CDR3 is TGTGCCAGCAGCTTAGTATCATCAGGCATCAACTATGGCTACACCTTC. Full variable domain (missing parts from reference TRBV7-8 and TRBJ1-2): GAGVSQSPRYKVAKRGQDVALRCDPISGHVSLFWYQQALGQGPEFLTYFQNEAQLDKSGLPSDRFFAERPEGSVSTLKIQRTQQEDSAVYLCASSLVSSGINYGYTFGSGTRLTVV.

This clonotype occurred many times. V and J are TRBV5-1 and TRBJ2-3; 7 bases match TRBD1. V gave up 0 bases and J gave up 1 base; unmatched junction bases: 2. Germline CDR1 reads SGHRS; CDR2 reads YFSETQ. This CDR3 contains 15 residues. The CDR3 sequence is CASSLAGTGTDTQYF. CDR3 nucleotide sequence: TGCGCCAGCAGCTTGGCCGGGACAGGCACAGATACGCAGTATTTT.